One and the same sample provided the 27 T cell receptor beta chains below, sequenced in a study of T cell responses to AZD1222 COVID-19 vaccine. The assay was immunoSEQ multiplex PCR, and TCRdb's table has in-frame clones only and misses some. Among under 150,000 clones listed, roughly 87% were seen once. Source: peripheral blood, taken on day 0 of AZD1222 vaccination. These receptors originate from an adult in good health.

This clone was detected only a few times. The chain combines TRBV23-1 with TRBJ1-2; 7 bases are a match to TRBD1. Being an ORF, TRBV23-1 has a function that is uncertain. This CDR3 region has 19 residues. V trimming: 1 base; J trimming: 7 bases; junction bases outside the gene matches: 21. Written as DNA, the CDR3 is TGCGCCAGCAGTCAATTTATTCGGGACAGTCTCCCGCAAGTGGGTGGCTACACCTTC. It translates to CASSQFIRDSLPQVGGYTF.

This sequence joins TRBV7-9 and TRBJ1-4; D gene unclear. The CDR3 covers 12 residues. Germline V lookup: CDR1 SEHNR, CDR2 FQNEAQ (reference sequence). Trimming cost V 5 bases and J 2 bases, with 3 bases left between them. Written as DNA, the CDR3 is TGTGCCAGCAGCGAGACTAATGAAAAACTGTTTTTT. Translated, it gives CASSETNEKLFF.

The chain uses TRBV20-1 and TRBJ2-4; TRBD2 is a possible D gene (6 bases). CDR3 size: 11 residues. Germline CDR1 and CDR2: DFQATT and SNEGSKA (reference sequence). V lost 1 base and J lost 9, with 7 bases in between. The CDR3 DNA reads TGCAGTGCTAGAGGAGCGGGCATTCAGTACTTC. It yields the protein CSARGAGIQYF.

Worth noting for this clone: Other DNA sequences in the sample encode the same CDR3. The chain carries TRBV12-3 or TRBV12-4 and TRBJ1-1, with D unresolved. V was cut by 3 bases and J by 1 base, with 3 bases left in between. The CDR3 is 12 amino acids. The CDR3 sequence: CASSFANTEAFF. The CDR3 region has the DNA TGTGCCAGCAGTTTCGCGAACACTGAAGCTTTCTTT.

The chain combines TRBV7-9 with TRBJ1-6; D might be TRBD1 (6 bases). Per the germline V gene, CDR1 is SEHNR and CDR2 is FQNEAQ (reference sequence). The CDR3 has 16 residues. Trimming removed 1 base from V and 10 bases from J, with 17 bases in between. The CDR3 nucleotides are TGTGCCAGCAGCTTAGGTTCCGGGGGGCATGGCTCACCCCTCCACTTT. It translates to CASSLGSGGHGSPLHF.

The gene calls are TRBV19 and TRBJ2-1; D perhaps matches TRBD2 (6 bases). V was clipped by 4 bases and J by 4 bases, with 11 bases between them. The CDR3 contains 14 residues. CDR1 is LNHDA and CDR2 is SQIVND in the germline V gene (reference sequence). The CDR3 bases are TGTGCCAGTAGTAGGGGACTTCTTTACAATGAGCAGTTCTTC. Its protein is CASSRGLLYNEQFF.

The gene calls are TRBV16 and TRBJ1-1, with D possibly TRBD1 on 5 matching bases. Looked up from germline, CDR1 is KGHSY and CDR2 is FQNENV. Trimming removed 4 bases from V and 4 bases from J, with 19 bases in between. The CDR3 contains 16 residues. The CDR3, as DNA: TGTGCCAGCAGCCCGCCGGGGGAGGGTGGAATCACTGAAGCTTTCTTT. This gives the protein CASSPPGEGGITEAFF.

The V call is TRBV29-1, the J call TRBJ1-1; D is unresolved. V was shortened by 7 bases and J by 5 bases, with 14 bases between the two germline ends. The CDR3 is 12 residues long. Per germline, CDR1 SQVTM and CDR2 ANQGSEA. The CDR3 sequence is CSAYRVRTEAFF. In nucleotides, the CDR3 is TGCAGCGCCTACCGTGTGAGGACTGAAGCTTTCTTT.

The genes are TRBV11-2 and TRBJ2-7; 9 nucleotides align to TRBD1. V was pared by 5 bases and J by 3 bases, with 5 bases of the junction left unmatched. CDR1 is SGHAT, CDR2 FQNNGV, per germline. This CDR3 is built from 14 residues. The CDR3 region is CASSATGGGYEQYF. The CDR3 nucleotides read TGTGCCAGCAGCGCAACAGGGGGCGGCTACGAGCAGTACTTC.

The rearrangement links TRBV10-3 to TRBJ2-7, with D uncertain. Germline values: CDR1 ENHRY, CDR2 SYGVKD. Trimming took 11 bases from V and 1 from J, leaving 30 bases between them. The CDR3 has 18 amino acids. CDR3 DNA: TGTGCCTTACCACCCTATCGAAACTCTATAGGGTTATCCTACGAGCAGTACTTC. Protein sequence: CALPPYRNSIGLSYEQYF.

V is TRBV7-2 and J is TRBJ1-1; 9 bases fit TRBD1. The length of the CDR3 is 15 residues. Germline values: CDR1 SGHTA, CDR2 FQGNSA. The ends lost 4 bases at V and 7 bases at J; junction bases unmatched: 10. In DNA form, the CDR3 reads TGTGCCAGCAGCTATAGGGGACAGGGCCCTCGTGAAGCTTTCTTT. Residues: CASSYRGQGPREAFF.

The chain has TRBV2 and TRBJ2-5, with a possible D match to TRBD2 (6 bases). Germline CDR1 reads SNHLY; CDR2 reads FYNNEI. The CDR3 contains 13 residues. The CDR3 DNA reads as TGTGCTTCGAGGGCGGGGATCGGGGAGACCCAGTACTTC. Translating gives CASRAGIGETQYF.

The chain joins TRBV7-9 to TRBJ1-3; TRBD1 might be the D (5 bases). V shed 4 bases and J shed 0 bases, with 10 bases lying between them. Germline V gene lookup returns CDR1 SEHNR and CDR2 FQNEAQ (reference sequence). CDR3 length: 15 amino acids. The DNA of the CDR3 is TGTGCCAGCAGCTGGGACGGTCACTCTGGAAACACCATATATTTT. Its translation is CASSWDGHSGNTIYF.

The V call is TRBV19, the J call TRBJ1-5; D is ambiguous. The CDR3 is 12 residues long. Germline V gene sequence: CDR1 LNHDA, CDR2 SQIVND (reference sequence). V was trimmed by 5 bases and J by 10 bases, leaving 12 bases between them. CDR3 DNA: TGTGCCAGTAGTGACCACAGTAGACCCCAGCATTTT. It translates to CASSDHSRPQHF.

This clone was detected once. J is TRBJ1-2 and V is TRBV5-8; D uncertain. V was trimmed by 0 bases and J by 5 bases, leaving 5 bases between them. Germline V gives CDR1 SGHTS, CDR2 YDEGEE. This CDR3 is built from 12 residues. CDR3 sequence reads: CASSLVEYGYTF. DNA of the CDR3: TGTGCCAGCAGCTTGGTGGAATATGGCTACACCTTC.

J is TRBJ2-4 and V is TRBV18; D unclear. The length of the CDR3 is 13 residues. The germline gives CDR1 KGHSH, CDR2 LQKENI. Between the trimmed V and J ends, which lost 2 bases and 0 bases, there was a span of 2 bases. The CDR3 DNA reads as TGTGCCAGCTCACCAGAAGCCAAAAACATTCAGTACTTC. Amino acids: CASSPEAKNIQYF.

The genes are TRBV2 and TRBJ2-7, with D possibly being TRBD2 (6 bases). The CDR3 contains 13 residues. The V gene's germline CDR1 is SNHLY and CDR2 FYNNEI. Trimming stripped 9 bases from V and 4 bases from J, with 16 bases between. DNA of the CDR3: TGTGCCAGAGGGGTTTCAGGAGGGTACGAGCAGTACTTC. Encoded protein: CARGVSGGYEQYF. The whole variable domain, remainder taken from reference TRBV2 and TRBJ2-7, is EPEVTQTPSHQVTQMGQEVILRCVPISNHLYFYWYRQILGQKVEFLVSFYNNEISEKSEIFDDQFSVERPDGSNFTLKIRSTKLEDSAMYFCARGVSGGYEQYFGPGTRLTVT.

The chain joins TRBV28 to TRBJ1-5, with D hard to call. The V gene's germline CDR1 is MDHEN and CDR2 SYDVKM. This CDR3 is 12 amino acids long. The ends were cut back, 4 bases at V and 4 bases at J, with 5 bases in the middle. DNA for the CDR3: TGTGCCAGCAGTTCCAATAATCAGCCCCAGCATTTT. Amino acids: CASSSNNQPQHF.

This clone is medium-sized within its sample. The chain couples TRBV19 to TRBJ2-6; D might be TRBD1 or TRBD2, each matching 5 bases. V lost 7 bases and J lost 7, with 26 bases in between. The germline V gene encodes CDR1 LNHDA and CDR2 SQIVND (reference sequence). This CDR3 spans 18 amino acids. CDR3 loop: CASNDPGQGSLGANVLTF. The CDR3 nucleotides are TGTGCCAGTAACGACCCGGGGCAGGGCTCTCTGGGAGCCAACGTCCTGACTTTC.

The CDR3 reads CASSLNRESEAFF. The CDR3 nucleotides read TGTGCCAGCAGCCTTAACAGGGAGTCAGAAGCTTTCTTT. The rearrangement links TRBV7-2 to TRBJ1-1, with a tentative D call TRBD1 (6 bases). Trimming pared 5 bases from V and 8 bases from J, leaving 15 bases between. This CDR3 spans 13 amino acids. Germline V gene data show CDR1 as SGHTA and CDR2 as FQGNSA. Full variable domain (outside the CDR3, taken from reference TRBV7-2 and TRBJ1-1): GAGVSQSPSNKVTEKGKDVELRCDPISGHTALYWYRQSLGQGLEFLIYFQGNSAPDKSGLPSDRFSAERTGGSVSTLTIQRTQQEDSAVYLCASSLNRESEAFFGQGTRLTVV.

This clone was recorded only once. In DNA, the CDR3 is TGTGCCACTTCTACCAGGGACATTGCCCAGCCCCAGCATTTT. Its protein product is CATSTRDIAQPQHF. The rearrangement joins TRBV19 to TRBJ1-5; D possibly corresponds to TRBD1 (6 bases). Germline V lookup: CDR1 LNHDA, CDR2 SQIVND (reference sequence). Deletions cut 10 bases from V and 7 bases from J, with 20 bases between. CDR3 length equals 14 residues.

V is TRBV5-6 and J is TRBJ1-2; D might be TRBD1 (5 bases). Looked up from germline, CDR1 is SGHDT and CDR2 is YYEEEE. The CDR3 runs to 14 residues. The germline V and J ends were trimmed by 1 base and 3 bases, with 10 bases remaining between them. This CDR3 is CASSLTQDHYGYTF. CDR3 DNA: TGTGCCAGCAGCTTGACACAGGATCACTATGGCTACACCTTC.

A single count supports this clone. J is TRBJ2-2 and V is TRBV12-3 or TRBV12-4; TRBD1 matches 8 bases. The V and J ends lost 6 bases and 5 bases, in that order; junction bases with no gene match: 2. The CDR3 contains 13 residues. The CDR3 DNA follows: TGTGCCAGCAGAAACAGGGGGACCGGGGAGCTGTTTTTT. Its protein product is CASRNRGTGELFF.

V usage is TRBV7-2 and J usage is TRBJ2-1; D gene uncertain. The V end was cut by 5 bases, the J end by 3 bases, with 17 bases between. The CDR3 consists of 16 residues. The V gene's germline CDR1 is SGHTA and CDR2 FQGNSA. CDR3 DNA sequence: TGTGCCAGCAGCCCTGGGCTTTTTATAAGCTACAATGAGCAGTTCTTC. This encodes CASSPGLFISYNEQFF.

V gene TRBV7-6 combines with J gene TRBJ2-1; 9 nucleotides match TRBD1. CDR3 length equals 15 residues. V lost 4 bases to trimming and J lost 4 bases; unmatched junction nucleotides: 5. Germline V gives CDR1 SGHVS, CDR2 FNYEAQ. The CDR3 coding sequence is TGTGCCAGCAGCTCCCGGGACAGGGATTACAATGAGCAGTTCTTC. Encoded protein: CASSSRDRDYNEQFF.

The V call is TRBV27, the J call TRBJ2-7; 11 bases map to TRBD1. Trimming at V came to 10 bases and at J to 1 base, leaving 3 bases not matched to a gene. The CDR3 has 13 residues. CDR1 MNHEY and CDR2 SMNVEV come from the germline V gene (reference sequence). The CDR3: CATGTGGSYEQYF. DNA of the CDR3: TGTGCCACCGGGACAGGGGGTTCCTACGAGCAGTACTTC.

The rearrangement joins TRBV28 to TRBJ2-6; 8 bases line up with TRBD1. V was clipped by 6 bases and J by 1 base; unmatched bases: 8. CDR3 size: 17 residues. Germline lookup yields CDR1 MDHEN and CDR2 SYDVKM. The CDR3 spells CASSLGTGGSGANVLTF. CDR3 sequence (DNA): TGTGCCAGCAGCTTAGGGACAGGCGGGTCTGGGGCCAACGTCCTGACTTTC.